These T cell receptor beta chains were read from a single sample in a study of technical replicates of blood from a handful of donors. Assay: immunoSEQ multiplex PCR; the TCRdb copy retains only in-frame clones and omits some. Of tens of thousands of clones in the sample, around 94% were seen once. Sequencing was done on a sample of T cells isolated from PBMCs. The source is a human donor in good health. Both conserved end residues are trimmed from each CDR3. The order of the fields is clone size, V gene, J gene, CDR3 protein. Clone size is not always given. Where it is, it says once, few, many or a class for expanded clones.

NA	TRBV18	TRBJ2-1	ASSPRTSGYNEQF
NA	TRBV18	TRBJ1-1	ASSSGTDEAF
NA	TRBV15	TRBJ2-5	ATSRGGQALQETQY
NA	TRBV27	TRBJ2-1	ASSLDRGFYNEQF
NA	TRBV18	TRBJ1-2	ASSPTGSDYGYT
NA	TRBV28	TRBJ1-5	AIDSYSNQPQH
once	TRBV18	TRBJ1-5	ASSPQGDQPQH
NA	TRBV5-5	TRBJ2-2	ASSLGSGQNTGELF
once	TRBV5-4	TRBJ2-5	ASSLPGETQY
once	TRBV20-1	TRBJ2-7	SAYGSYEQY
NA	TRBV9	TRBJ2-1	ASSATAGAYNEQF
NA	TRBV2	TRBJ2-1	ASSTTLREQEGQF
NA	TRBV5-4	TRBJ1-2	ASSLGQGVGYGYT
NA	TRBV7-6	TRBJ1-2	ASSLGQGNYGYT
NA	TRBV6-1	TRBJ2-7	ASCTVTTYEQY
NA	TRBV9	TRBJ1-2	ASSVYTEGYT
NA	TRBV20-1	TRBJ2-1	SARIGVEQF
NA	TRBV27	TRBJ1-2	ASRPYGTGRLFYGYT
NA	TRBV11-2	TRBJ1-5	ASSLDLYQPQH
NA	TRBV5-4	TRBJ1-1	ASSWSDREDTEAF
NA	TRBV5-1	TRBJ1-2	ASSEDRANYGYT
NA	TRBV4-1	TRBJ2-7	ASSYPGTGNGEQY
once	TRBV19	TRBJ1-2	ASSVTAVANYGYT
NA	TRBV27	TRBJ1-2	ASRTGGYGYT
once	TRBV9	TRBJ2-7	ASSGRTDPYEQY
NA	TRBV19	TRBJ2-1	ATLAGSNEQF
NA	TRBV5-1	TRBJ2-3	ASSSLAGVSDTQY